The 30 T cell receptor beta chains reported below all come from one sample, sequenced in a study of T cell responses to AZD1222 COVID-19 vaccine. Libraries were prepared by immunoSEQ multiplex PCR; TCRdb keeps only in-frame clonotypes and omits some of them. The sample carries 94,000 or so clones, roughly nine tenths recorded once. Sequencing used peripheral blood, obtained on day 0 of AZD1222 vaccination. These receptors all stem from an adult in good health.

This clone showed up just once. CDR3 DNA sequence: TGCGCCAGCAGCTTGGCCGGGGGAAACACTGAAGCTTTCTTT. This sequence encodes CASSLAGGNTEAFF. The V call is TRBV5-1, the J call TRBJ1-1; D possibly corresponds to TRBD1 (5 bases). This CDR3 has 14 amino acids. V lost 0 bases and J 2 bases, leaving 8 bases between the germline ends. Germline assignment: CDR1 SGHRS and CDR2 YFSETQ.

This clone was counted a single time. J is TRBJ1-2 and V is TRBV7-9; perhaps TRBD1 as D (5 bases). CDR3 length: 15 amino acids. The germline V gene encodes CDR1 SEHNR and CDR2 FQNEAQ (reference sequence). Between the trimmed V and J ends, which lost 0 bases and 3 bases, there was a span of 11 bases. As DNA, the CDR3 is TGTGCCAGCAGCTTAGCCATGGACAACTACTATGGCTACACCTTC. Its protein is CASSLAMDNYYGYTF.

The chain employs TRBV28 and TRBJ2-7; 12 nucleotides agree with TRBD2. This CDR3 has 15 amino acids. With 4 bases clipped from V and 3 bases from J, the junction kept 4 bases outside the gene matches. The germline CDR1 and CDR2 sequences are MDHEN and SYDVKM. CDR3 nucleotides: TGTGCCAGCAGTTCGACTAGCGGGGGACTCTACGAGCAGTACTTC. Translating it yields CASSSTSGGLYEQYF.

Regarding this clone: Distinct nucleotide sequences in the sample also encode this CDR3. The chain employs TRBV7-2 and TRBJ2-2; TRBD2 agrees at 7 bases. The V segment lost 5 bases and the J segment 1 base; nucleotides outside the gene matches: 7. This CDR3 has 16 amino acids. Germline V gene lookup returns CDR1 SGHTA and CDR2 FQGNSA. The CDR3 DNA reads TGTGCCAGCAGCCCCCCTGGCGGGAGGAACACCGGGGAGCTGTTTTTT. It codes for CASSPPGGRNTGELFF.

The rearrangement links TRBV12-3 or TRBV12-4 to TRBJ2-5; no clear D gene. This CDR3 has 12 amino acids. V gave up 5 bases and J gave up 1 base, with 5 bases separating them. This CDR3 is CASSPVQETQYF. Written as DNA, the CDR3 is TGTGCCAGCAGTCCAGTCCAAGAGACCCAGTACTTC.

CDR3 loop: CASSLGHDGYTF. The CDR3 bases are TGTGCCAGCAGCCTAGGACATGATGGCTACACCTTC. This chain links TRBV12-3 or TRBV12-4 with TRBJ1-2, with D perhaps TRBD1 (5 bases). The germline V and J ends were trimmed by 6 bases and 6 bases, with 11 bases remaining between them. The CDR3 runs to 12 residues.

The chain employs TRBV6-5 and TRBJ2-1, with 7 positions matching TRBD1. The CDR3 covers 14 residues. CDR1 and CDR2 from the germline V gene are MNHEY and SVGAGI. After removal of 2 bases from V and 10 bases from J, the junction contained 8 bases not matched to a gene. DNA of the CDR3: TGTGCCAGCAGTTACCCAGACAGGGTAGGGGAGCAGTTCTTC. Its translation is CASSYPDRVGEQFF.

The CDR3 here is CASSIDLEIPYNEQFF. The CDR3, as DNA: TGTGCCAGTAGTATAGATTTGGAAATTCCCTACAATGAGCAGTTCTTC. The rearrangement uses TRBV19 and TRBJ2-1; D is undetermined. Germline V CDR1 and CDR2: LNHDA, SQIVND (reference sequence). The CDR3 loop spans 16 amino acids. V gave up 0 bases and J gave up 2 bases, with 11 bases separating them.

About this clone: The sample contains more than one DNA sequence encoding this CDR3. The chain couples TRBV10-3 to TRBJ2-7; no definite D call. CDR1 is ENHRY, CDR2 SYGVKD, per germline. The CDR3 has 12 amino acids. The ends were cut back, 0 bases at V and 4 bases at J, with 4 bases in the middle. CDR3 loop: CAISESEYEQYF. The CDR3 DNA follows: TGTGCCATCAGTGAGTCAGAATACGAGCAGTACTTC.

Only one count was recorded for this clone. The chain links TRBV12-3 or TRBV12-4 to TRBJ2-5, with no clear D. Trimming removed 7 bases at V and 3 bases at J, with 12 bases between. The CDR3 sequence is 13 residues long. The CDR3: CASISSAEETQYF. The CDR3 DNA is TGTGCCAGCATTAGTTCGGCAGAAGAGACCCAGTACTTC.

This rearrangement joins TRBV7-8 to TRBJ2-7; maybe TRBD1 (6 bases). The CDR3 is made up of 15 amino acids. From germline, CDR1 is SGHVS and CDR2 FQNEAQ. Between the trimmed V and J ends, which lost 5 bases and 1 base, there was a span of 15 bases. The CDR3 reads CASSGTLSKSYEQYF. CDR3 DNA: TGTGCCAGCAGCGGGACATTGAGTAAGTCCTACGAGCAGTACTTC.

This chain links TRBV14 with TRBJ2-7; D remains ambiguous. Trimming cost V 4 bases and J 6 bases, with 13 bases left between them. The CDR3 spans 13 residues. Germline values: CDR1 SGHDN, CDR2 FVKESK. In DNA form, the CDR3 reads TGTGCCAGCAGCCCCCAGGTGAGGTCCGAGCAGTACTTC. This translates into CASSPQVRSEQYF.

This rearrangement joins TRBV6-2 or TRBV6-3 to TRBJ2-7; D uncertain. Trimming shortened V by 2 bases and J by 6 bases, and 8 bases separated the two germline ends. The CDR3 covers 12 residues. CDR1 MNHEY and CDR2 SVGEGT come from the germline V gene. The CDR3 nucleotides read TGTGCCAGCAGTTACGGCAGACTCGAGCAGTACTTC. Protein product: CASSYGRLEQYF.

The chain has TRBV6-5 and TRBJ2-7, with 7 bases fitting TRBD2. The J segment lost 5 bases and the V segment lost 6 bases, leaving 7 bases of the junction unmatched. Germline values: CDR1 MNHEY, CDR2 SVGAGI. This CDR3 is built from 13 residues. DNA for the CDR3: TGTGCCAGCAGCGGGGGGATTCTGGACGAGCAGTACTTC. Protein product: CASSGGILDEQYF.

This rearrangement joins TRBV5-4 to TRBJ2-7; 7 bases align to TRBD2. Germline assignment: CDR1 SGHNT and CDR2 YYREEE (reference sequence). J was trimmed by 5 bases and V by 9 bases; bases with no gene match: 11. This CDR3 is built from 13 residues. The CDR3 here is CATGRTTSNEQYF. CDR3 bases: TGTGCCACCGGGAGGACCACGTCTAACGAGCAGTACTTC.

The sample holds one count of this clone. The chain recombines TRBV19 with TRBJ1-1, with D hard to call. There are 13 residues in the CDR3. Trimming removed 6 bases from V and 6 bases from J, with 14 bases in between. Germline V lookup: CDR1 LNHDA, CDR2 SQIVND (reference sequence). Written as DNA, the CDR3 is TGTGCCAGTAGGGGAAACGGCGCCTCTGAAGCTTTCTTT. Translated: CASRGNGASEAFF.

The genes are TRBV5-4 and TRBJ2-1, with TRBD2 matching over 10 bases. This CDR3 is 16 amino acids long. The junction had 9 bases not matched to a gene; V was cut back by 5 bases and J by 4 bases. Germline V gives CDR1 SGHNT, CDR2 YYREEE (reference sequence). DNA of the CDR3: TGTGCCAGCAGTCCTCCGGGACTAGCGCTATACAATGAGCAGTTCTTC. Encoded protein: CASSPPGLALYNEQFF.

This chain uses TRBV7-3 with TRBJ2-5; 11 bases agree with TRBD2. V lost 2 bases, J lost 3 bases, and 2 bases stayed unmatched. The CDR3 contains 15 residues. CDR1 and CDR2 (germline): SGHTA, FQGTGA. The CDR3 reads CASSLLGLAEETQYF. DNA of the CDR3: TGTGCCAGCAGCTTATTGGGACTAGCGGAAGAGACCCAGTACTTC.

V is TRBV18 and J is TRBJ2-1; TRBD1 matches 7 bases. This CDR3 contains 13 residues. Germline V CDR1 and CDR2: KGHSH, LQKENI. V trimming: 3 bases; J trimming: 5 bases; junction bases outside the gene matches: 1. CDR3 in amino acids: CASSPTGNNEQFF. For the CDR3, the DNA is TGTGCCAGCTCACCGACAGGGAACAATGAGCAGTTCTTC.

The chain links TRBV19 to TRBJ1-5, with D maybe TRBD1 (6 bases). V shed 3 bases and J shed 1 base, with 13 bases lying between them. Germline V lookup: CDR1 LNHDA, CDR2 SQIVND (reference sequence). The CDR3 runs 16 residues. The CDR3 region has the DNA TGTGCCAGTAGTATCCCAGGACAGTTGAGCAATCAGCCCCAGCATTTT. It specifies CASSIPGQLSNQPQHF.

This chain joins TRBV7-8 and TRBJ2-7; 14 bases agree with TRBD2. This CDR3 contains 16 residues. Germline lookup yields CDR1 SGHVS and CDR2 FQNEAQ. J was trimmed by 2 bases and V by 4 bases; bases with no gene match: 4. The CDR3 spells CASSSGTSGSPYEQYF. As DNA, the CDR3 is TGTGCCAGCAGCTCCGGGACTAGCGGGAGTCCCTACGAGCAGTACTTC.

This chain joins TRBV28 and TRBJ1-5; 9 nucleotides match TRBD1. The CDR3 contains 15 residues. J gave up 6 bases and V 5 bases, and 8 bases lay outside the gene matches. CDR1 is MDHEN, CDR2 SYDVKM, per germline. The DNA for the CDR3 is TGTGCCAGCAGTCATCAAACAGGGGGCTTTCAGCCCCAGCATTTT. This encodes CASSHQTGGFQPQHF.

CDR3 sequence: CASSANRVQETQYF. The CDR3 DNA reads as TGTGCCAGCAGCGCGAACAGGGTCCAGGAGACCCAGTACTTC. The chain carries TRBV11-1 and TRBJ2-5; possible D gene TRBD1, 6 bases. The germline CDR1 and CDR2 sequences are SGHAT and FQDESV (reference sequence). The germline V and J ends were trimmed by 5 bases and 5 bases, with 15 bases remaining between them. The CDR3 is 14 amino acids.

CDR3 sequence reads: CASSSGPGTLPTYNSPLHF. The CDR3 nucleotides are TGTGCCAGCAGTTCGGGGCCGGGGACATTACCTACCTATAATTCACCCCTCCACTTT. This chain uses TRBV6-2 or TRBV6-3 with TRBJ1-6; maybe TRBD1 (6 bases). Germline loops: CDR1 MNHEY, CDR2 SVGEGT. V was clipped by 4 bases and J by 2 bases, with 21 bases between them. The CDR3 has 19 residues.

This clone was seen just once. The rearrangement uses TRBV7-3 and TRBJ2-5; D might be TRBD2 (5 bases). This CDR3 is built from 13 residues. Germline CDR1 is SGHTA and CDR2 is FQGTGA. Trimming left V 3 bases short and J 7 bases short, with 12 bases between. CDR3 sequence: CASSFGGEGTQYF. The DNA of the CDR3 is TGTGCCAGCAGCTTTGGCGGAGAGGGGACCCAGTACTTC. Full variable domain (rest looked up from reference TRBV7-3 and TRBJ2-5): GAGVSQTPSNKVTEKGKYVELRCDPISGHTALYWYRQSLGQGPEFLIYFQGTGAADDSGLPNDRFFAVRPEGSVSTLKIQRTERGDSAVYLCASSFGGEGTQYFGPGTRLLVL.

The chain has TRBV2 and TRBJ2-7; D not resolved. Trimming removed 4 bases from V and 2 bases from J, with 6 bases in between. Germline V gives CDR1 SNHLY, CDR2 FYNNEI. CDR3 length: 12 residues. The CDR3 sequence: CASSVRTYEQYF. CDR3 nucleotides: TGTGCCAGCAGTGTCCGGACCTACGAGCAGTACTTC.

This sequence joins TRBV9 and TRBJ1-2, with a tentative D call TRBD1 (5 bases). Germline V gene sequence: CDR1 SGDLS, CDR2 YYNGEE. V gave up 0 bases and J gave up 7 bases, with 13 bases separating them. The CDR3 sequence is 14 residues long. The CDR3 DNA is TGTGCCAGCAGCGTAGCCAGGGAACTTATTGGCTACACCTTC. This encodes CASSVARELIGYTF.

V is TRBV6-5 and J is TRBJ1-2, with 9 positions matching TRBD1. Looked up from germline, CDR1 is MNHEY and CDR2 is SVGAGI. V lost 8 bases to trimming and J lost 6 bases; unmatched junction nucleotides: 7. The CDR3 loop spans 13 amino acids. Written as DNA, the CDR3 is TGTGCCAGCTCCAAAGGGACAGGGAATGGCTACACCTTC. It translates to CASSKGTGNGYTF.

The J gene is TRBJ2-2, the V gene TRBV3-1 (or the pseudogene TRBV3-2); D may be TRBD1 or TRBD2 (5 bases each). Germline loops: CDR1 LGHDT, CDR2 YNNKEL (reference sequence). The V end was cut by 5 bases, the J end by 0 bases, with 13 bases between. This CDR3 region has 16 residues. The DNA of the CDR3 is TGTGCCAGCAGCGCCTCCGGGACGCCGAACACCGGGGAGCTGTTTTTT. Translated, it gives CASSASGTPNTGELFF.

The chain's CDR3 is CASSYSGRTNEKLFF. For the CDR3, the DNA is TGTGCCAGCAGTTACTCAGGGAGAACTAATGAAAAACTGTTTTTT. The chain couples TRBV6-5 to TRBJ1-4; D unresolved. The ends were cut back, 0 bases at V and 1 base at J, with 6 bases in the middle. The CDR3 has 15 residues. The germline V gene encodes CDR1 MNHEY and CDR2 SVGAGI.